A single T cell receptor beta chain is shown here with its context. Its specificity is not known. The data are from a study of cytomegalovirus exposure and HLA in healthy donors. Study conclusions and caveats: In a later analysis, first-cohort TCR clusters were found to tend to co-occur in the 90 to 150 validation repertoires. While the bulk of TCR sequences proved rare, some public TCRs turned up in many donors.

V dropped 1 base and J dropped 2 bases, with 14 bases sitting between them. The CDR3 is made up of 16 amino acids. Germline V gene lookup returns CDR1 MGHRA and CDR2 YSYEKL. Generated by immunoSEQ multiplex PCR, the TCRdb table keeps only in-frame clones and is missing some. The sample records 250,000 to 300,000 clones, 80% to 90% being singletons. The chain has TRBV4-1 and TRBJ1-2; D unclear. This sequence was found in a woman in her late teens or twenties in good health and CMV-seronegative. Sequencing used PBMCs. The CDR3 DNA reads TGCGCCAGCAGCCAAGGGAGGTTGGAACGGAACTATGGCTACACCTTC. Translation gives CASSQGRLERNYGYTF.